This T cell receptor (beta chain) was observed in a study of monozygotic twins with inflammatory bowel disease. Notes on this clonotype: The antigen remains undetermined.

Researchers put TCRalpha and TCRbeta cDNA through two nested PCRs lasting roughly 16 and 10 cycles. TCRdb derives one entry per CDR3 protein from the 5' RACE reads, leaving out DNA. In total, the table holds over 120,000 distinct CDR3 sequences. General study results and limits: IBD patients carried less diverse TCRbeta repertoires (inverse Simpson) than healthy co-twins.

CDR1 is SGHAT and CDR2 is FQNNGV in the germline V gene. The CDR3 loop spans 15 amino acids. Total RNA isolation used whole blood (no T cell sorting was performed). The sequenced sample consisted of blood. This receptor was taken from a human donor with ulcerative colitis or Crohn's disease, or a healthy co-twin of an affected twin (not recorded which). This chain connects TRBV11-2 to TRBJ2-1; there is no DNA to check the TCRdb D call of TRBD1. This CDR3 reads CASSLAFLTANEQFF.